This TCR beta chain was sequenced in a study of graft-versus-host responses after intestinal transplantation. Across the study: Tacrolimus and steroids were given for about 3 years to all recipients after anti-thymocyte globulin induction.

The germline gives CDR1 MDHEN, CDR2 SYDVKM. The V gene lost 6 bases and the J gene lost 1 base, with 9 bases spanning the gap. The CDR3 covers 13 residues. Note on this clone: No antigen is known for it.

General study results and limits: Early post-transplant declines in HvG were associated with peak levels of circulating GvH clones.

TCRdb's table, derived via immunoSEQ multiplex PCR, lists solely in-frame clones and lacks some. The sample yields about 10,000 clones, nearly 95% seen once. This material consisted of PBMCs, taken approximately 45 days after intestinal transplantation. This TCR was sampled from a human patient who received an intestinal transplant, so some T cells may come from the graft donor. The V and J genes are TRBV28 and TRBJ1-1; D might be TRBD1 (5 bases). CDR3 protein: CASRGPANTEAFF. The DNA for the CDR3 is TGTGCCAGCAGGGGGCCTGCGAACACTGAAGCTTTCTTT.